Below, 21 T cell receptor beta chains from the same sample are listed, as sequenced in a study of blood T cell repertoires in COVID-19. Here immunoSEQ multiplex PCR was the method, and the copy in TCRdb shows in-frame clones only, minus some. The sample lists more than 95,000 clones, about 91% seen once, with about 3% in the top ten. Material: peripheral blood. These receptors were taken from a human donor in a cohort sampled during active COVID-19.

V is TRBV15 and J is TRBJ2-7, with 8 positions matching TRBD1. Germline V CDR1 and CDR2: LNHNV, YYDKDF (reference sequence). The length of the CDR3 is 16 residues. Germline trimming cut 0 bases from V and 4 bases from J; bases unmatched to any gene: 8. The CDR3 region has the DNA TGTGCCACCAGCAGAGAACGGAACAGGGGGGCTTACGAGCAGTACTTC. Its protein is CATSRERNRGAYEQYF.

This clone came up once. The chain joins TRBV5-1 to TRBJ1-2, with 7 bases lining up with TRBD1. CDR1 and CDR2 from the germline V gene are SGHRS and YFSETQ. There are 15 residues in the CDR3. Unmatched junction bases numbered 10, after V lost 4 bases and J lost 4 bases. The CDR3 bases are TGCGCCAGCAGCGTGACAGGGTATATATCCTATGGCTACACCTTC. Its translation is CASSVTGYISYGYTF.

V gene TRBV18 combines with J gene TRBJ2-7; maybe TRBD1 (5 bases). This CDR3 spans 14 amino acids. Trimming pared 2 bases from V and 3 bases from J, leaving 11 bases between. Per germline, CDR1 KGHSH and CDR2 LQKENI. CDR3 amino acids: CASSPEDNYYEQYF. The CDR3 region has the DNA TGTGCCAGCTCACCAGAGGACAATTACTACGAGCAGTACTTC. The variable domain in full, with the rest retrieved from reference TRBV18 and TRBJ2-7, is NAGVMQNPRHLVRRRGQEARLRCSPMKGHSHVYWYRQLPEEGLKFMVYLQKENIIDESGMPKERFSAEFPKEGPSILRIQQVVRGDSAAYFCASSPEDNYYEQYFGPGTRLTVT.

The chain links TRBV29-1 to TRBJ2-5, with D possibly being TRBD1 (8 bases). There are 16 residues in the CDR3. Trimming pared 4 bases from V and 5 bases from J, leaving 23 bases between. From germline, CDR1 is SQVTM and CDR2 ANQGSEA. CDR3 nucleotide sequence: TGCAGCGTTGCCCGGTCTGGATACAGGGGGGGGGAGACCCAGTACTTC. It yields the protein CSVARSGYRGGETQYF.

The CDR3 coding sequence is TGTGCCAGCAGTTACAGCGCGGGAGGAGATTACGAGCAGTACTTC. Protein: CASSYSAGGDYEQYF. This chain uses TRBV6-5 with TRBJ2-7, with 8 bases matching TRBD2. Germline V gene data show CDR1 as MNHEY and CDR2 as SVGAGI. This CDR3 is built from 15 residues. V dropped 2 bases and J dropped 4; count of bases not matched to a gene: 7.

V usage is TRBV7-2 and J usage is TRBJ2-5; 10 nucleotides match TRBD2. Germline V lookup: CDR1 SGHTA, CDR2 FQGNSA. CDR3 length: 16 amino acids. J gave up 4 bases and V 0 bases, and 5 bases lay outside the gene matches. CDR3 DNA: TGTGCCAGCAGCTTAGCGATGATAGCGGGAGGAGAGACCCAGTACTTC. Amino acid sequence: CASSLAMIAGGETQYF. The variable domain in full, completed from reference TRBV7-2 and TRBJ2-5, reads GAGVSQSPSNKVTEKGKDVELRCDPISGHTALYWYRQSLGQGLEFLIYFQGNSAPDKSGLPSDRFSAERTGGSVSTLTIQRTQQEDSAVYLCASSLAMIAGGETQYFGPGTRLLVL.

The gene calls are TRBV27 and TRBJ1-5; D is unresolved. V gave up 3 bases and J gave up 7 bases, with 16 bases separating them. This CDR3 contains 15 residues. Germline V gives CDR1 MNHEY, CDR2 SMNVEV (reference sequence). CDR3 DNA sequence: TGTGCCAGCAGTTTTCGAGTCACCGTCGGGCAGCCCCAGCATTTT. It encodes CASSFRVTVGQPQHF.

The V gene is TRBV6-5, the J gene TRBJ1-2; D uncertain. V gave up 8 bases and J gave up 4 bases, with 11 bases separating them. Germline V gene sequence: CDR1 MNHEY, CDR2 SVGAGI. The CDR3 covers 12 residues. The CDR3 spells CASFSRGYGYTF. CDR3 bases: TGTGCCAGCTTCTCCCGGGGCTATGGCTACACCTTC.

The V and J genes are TRBV5-1 and TRBJ2-1; D is possibly TRBD2 (6 bases). Between the trimmed V and J ends, which lost 2 bases and 3 bases, there was a span of 12 bases. In germline, CDR1 is SGHRS, CDR2 YFSETQ. The CDR3 runs 15 residues. The CDR3 loop is CASSFGLLNYNEQFF. DNA of the CDR3: TGCGCCAGCAGCTTCGGACTATTAAACTACAATGAGCAGTTCTTC. Full variable domain (outside the CDR3, taken from reference TRBV5-1 and TRBJ2-1): KAGVTQTPRYLIKTRGQQVTLSCSPISGHRSVSWYQQTPGQGLQFLFEYFSETQRNKGNFPGRFSGRQFSNSRSEMNVSTLELGDSALYLCASSFGLLNYNEQFFGPGTRLTVL.

V and J are TRBV9 and TRBJ2-3, with TRBD2 identical over 10 bases. V shed 7 bases and J 1 base; nucleotides not matched to a gene: 15. Germline CDR1 SGDLS, CDR2 YYNGEE. The CDR3 sequence is 18 residues long. The CDR3 nucleotides are TGTGCCAGCGCCGCCCCCCTGCTAGCGGGGGACCGCACAGATACGCAGTATTTT. As protein: CASAAPLLAGDRTDTQYF.

The chain carries TRBV19 and TRBJ1-2, with D possibly matching TRBD1 (6 bases). The germline gives CDR1 LNHDA, CDR2 SQIVND (reference sequence). This CDR3 spans 13 amino acids. Trimming removed 10 bases from V and 4 bases from J, with 16 bases in between. This CDR3 reads CATPGGAGYGYTF. CDR3 coding DNA: TGTGCCACCCCCGGGGGGGCTGGCTATGGCTACACCTTC. The full variable domain, in which reference TRBV19 and TRBJ1-2 provide the parts outside the CDR3, is DGGITQSPKYLFRKEGQNVTLSCEQNLNHDAMYWYRQDPGQGLRLIYYSQIVNDFQKGDIAEGYSVSREKKESFPLTVTSAQKNPTAFYLCATPGGAGYGYTFGSGTRLTVV.

This clone appeared once. The rearrangement uses TRBV7-2 and TRBJ1-1; 7 bases are shared with TRBD1. The CDR3 consists of 12 residues. Trimming took 4 bases from V and 7 from J; bases not matched to a gene: 3. CDR1 and CDR2 from the germline V gene are SGHTA and FQGNSA. Here the CDR3 reads CASSSTGVEAFF. CDR3 in DNA: TGTGCCAGCAGCTCCACAGGGGTTGAAGCTTTCTTT.

The chain has TRBV2 and TRBJ2-1, with D possibly TRBD2 on 5 matching bases. Germline values: CDR1 SNHLY, CDR2 FYNNEI. The CDR3 has 17 residues. Trimming took off 4 bases at V and 3 bases at J, with 19 bases between the two ends. CDR3 DNA sequence: TGTGCCAGCAGTGTTGGAGCGCGGCGGGCTCACTACAATGAGCAGTTCTTC. It translates to CASSVGARRAHYNEQFF.

The CDR3 reads CASSVGTGGGQYF. CDR3 DNA: TGTGCCAGCAGCGTCGGGACAGGAGGGGGGCAGTACTTC. The chain joins TRBV11-3 to TRBJ2-7, with 8 bases lining up with TRBD1. Germline V gene data show CDR1 as SGHNT and CDR2 as YENEEA. With V trimmed by 5 bases and J by 9 bases, 9 bases remained unmatched. This CDR3 has 13 residues.

V is TRBV7-6 and J is TRBJ1-5; TRBD1 aligns across 10 bases. The germline CDR1 and CDR2 sequences are SGHVS and FNYEAQ. The trim removed 4 bases at V and 6 bases at J, leaving 12 bases unmatched. CDR3 size: 17 residues. CDR3 protein: CASSSGPGTGVAQPQHF. In DNA form, the CDR3 reads TGTGCCAGCAGCTCCGGTCCCGGGACAGGGGTGGCTCAGCCCCAGCATTTT.

DNA of the CDR3: TGTGCCAGCAGTTGGGGACTAGCGGAAAACATTCAGTACTTC. Protein product: CASSWGLAENIQYF. This chain joins TRBV7-9 and TRBJ2-4, with 11 bases that match TRBD2. CDR1 SEHNR and CDR2 FQNEAQ come from the germline V gene (reference sequence). The V and J ends lost 6 bases and 5 bases, in that order; junction bases with no gene match: 3. This CDR3 region has 14 residues.

This chain's CDR3 is CASSSGFISNQPQHF. The CDR3, as DNA: TGTGCCAGCAGTTCAGGGTTTATTAGCAATCAGCCCCAGCATTTT. The genes are TRBV6-2 or TRBV6-3 and TRBJ1-5, with a possible D match to TRBD1 (5 bases). This CDR3 is 15 amino acids long. The V gene's germline CDR1 is MNHEY and CDR2 SVGEGT. Trimming pared 4 bases from V and 0 bases from J, leaving 10 bases between.

The rearrangement joins TRBV7-2 to TRBJ1-1; D is uncertain. The CDR3 is made up of 14 amino acids. V was clipped by 1 base and J by 4 bases, with 10 bases between them. Per the germline V gene, CDR1 is SGHTA and CDR2 is FQGNSA. CDR3 loop: CASSLGVFSTEAFF. The CDR3 bases are TGTGCCAGCAGCTTAGGTGTTTTTAGCACTGAAGCTTTCTTT.

This sequence joins TRBV6-5 and TRBJ1-5; the D is unclear. Germline values: CDR1 MNHEY, CDR2 SVGAGI. The CDR3 has 14 residues. V was trimmed by 4 bases and J by 1 base, leaving 8 bases between them. CDR3 protein: CASSSHGSNQPQHF. The CDR3 nucleotides are TGTGCCAGCAGTTCCCACGGGAGCAATCAGCCCCAGCATTTT.

The rearrangement uses TRBV9 and TRBJ1-2; D is uncertain. In germline, CDR1 is SGDLS, CDR2 YYNGEE. Trimming took off 3 bases at V and 4 bases at J, with 10 bases between the two ends. This CDR3 has 13 residues. The CDR3 DNA reads as TGTGCCAGCAGCGGGGTGGGAGGCTATGGCTACACCTTC. As protein: CASSGVGGYGYTF.

The chain joins TRBV19 to TRBJ1-5, with D perhaps TRBD1 (5 bases). This CDR3 region has 15 residues. V lost 7 bases, J lost 7 bases, and 20 bases lay in between. Germline V gene lookup returns CDR1 LNHDA and CDR2 SQIVND (reference sequence). The CDR3 nucleotides read TGTGCCAGTACCCCGGGGGGGAACGCGCGACAGCCCCAGCATTTT. Residues: CASTPGGNARQPQHF. Combining the CDR3 with reference TRBV19 and TRBJ1-5 gives the whole variable domain DGGITQSPKYLFRKEGQNVTLSCEQNLNHDAMYWYRQDPGQGLRLIYYSQIVNDFQKGDIAEGYSVSREKKESFPLTVTSAQKNPTAFYLCASTPGGNARQPQHFGDGTRLSIL.